This T cell receptor beta chain is drawn from a study of blood T cells in healthy people across ages. General observations from the study: Diversity estimates drawn from one million T cells were deemed underestimates.

Turning to this clonotype: The antigen remains undetermined.

Germline V gene sequence: CDR1 SGHTA, CDR2 FQGNSA. V dropped 7 bases and J dropped 4; count of bases not matched to a gene: 11. The CDR3 has 15 amino acids. A second PCR, run for about 6 to 11 cycles, used a sample-barcoded 5' primer plus a J-beta primer mix. TCRdb recomputed calls from the 5' RACE reads with MiXCR, one row per CDR3 protein. The repertoire holds 600,000 to 850,000 distinct CDR3 sequences, around 25% seen once, with under 9.5% in the top ten. The sample was also linked to a second study, of T cells of mothers and their children.

The sample consisted of blood. The TCR sequence derives from a boy younger than 18 in good health. The chain links TRBV7-2 to TRBJ2-3; 7 bases are a match to TRBD2. DNA of the CDR3: TGTGCCAGCACCTCAGCGGGGAGGAAATCAGATACGCAGTATTTT. This sequence encodes CASTSAGRKSDTQYF.